The source of this T cell receptor beta chain is a study of breast tumors, draining lymph nodes, adjacent tissues. Regarding the study as a whole: Tumor TCR diversity was below lymph nodes but above nontumor tissue. Luminal-like breast cancer showed significantly greater tumor-nontumor repertoire similarity than basal-like breast cancer did.

Samples came from axillary lymph nodes draining the breast cancer. This clonotype was recorded at least ten times. What it binds is unknown. Trimming took 1 base from V and 5 from J; bases not matched to a gene: 5. The CDR3 has 16 amino acids. CDR1 is SGHTA and CDR2 is FQGTGA in the germline V gene. TCRdb re-derived calls from the multiplex PCR reads in MiXCR, one entry per CDR3 protein. The sample has approximately 140,000 distinct CDR3 sequences, around a third seen once. The chain combines TRBV7-3 with TRBJ2-2; TRBD2 matches at 9 bases. The clonotype originates from a female donor with breast cancer. Some clones in this sample may be carry-over from other donors' samples. The material sequenced was axillary lymph node tissue. CDR3 loop: CASSLNAGGVTGELFF. The CDR3 nucleotides read TGTGCCAGCAGCTTAAATGCGGGGGGGGTAACCGGGGAGCTGTTTTTT. Full variable domain (rest looked up from reference TRBV7-3 and TRBJ2-2): GAGVSQTPSNKVTEKGKYVELRCDPISGHTALYWYRQSLGQGPEFLIYFQGTGAADDSGLPNDRFFAVRPEGSVSTLKIQRTERGDSAVYLCASSLNAGGVTGELFFGEGSRLTVL.